Following are 9 T cell receptor beta chains from one sample sequenced in a study of sequential checkpoint blockade in melanoma. This table comes from immunoSEQ multiplex PCR, and its TCRdb copy is limited to in-frame clones, with some not included. The table has 16,000 or so clones, around 94% seen once. Treatment in this sample: randomized to nivolumab then ipilimumab (arm A) or the reverse (arm B). The sample here was CD8+ T cells sorted from blood (inferred from file names), taken from a patient given nivolumab and ipilimumab in sequence. These receptors were obtained from a human donor with melanoma.

The chain uses TRBV5-6 and TRBJ2-7; 11 bases line up with TRBD2. The CDR3 sequence is 15 residues long. V was pared by 2 bases and J by 5 bases, with 6 bases of the junction left unmatched. Germline V gene data show CDR1 as SGHDT and CDR2 as YYEEEE. DNA for the CDR3: TGTGCCAGCAGCTTCCTAGCGGGAGGCCCCCACGAGCAGTACTTC. The encoded protein is CASSFLAGGPHEQYF.

The V call is TRBV5-6, the J call TRBJ1-1, with D possibly being TRBD1 (5 bases). Germline V gives CDR1 SGHDT, CDR2 YYEEEE. Trimming removed 2 bases at V and 0 bases at J, with 14 bases between. The CDR3 consists of 16 residues. The CDR3 region has the DNA TGTGCCAGCAGCTTAGGATTGACAGCCTTGAACACTGAAGCTTTCTTT. Amino acids: CASSLGLTALNTEAFF. The entire variable domain, with the rest obtained from reference TRBV5-6 and TRBJ1-1, is as follows: DAGVTQSPTHLIKTRGQQVTLRCSPKSGHDTVSWYQQALGQGPQFIFQYYEEEERQRGNFPDRFSGHQFPNYSSELNVNALLLGDSALYLCASSLGLTALNTEAFFGQGTRLTVV.

V is TRBV28 and J is TRBJ1-4; tentative D call: TRBD1 (5 bases). V was cut by 0 bases and J by 0 bases, with 8 bases left in between. CDR3 size: 16 residues. CDR1 and CDR2 from the germline V gene are MDHEN and SYDVKM. The DNA for the CDR3 is TGTGCCAGCAGTTTATGGTCGGGGGCAACTAATGAAAAACTGTTTTTT. Translated, it gives CASSLWSGATNEKLFF.

This rearrangement joins TRBV28 to TRBJ1-1, with D uncertain. The CDR3 totals 13 residues. Trimming cost V 6 bases and J 1 base, with 9 bases left between them. The germline CDR1 and CDR2 sequences are MDHEN and SYDVKM. The CDR3 is CASRPAGNTEAFF. The CDR3 nucleotides are TGTGCCAGCAGGCCCGCAGGGAACACTGAAGCTTTCTTT.

The V and J genes are TRBV4-1 and TRBJ2-7; 7 bases map to TRBD1. The junction had 10 bases not matched to a gene; V was cut back by 2 bases and J by 3 bases. Germline CDR1 and CDR2: MGHRA and YSYEKL. This CDR3 has 16 residues. CDR3 DNA sequence: TGCGCCAGCAGCCAACAGGACAGGTGGGGGTACTACGAGCAGTACTTC. Translation gives CASSQQDRWGYYEQYF.

The chain employs TRBV28 and TRBJ1-4; no definite D call. This CDR3 region has 14 residues. Trimming took off 3 bases at V and 2 bases at J, with 7 bases between the two ends. Germline V gene sequence: CDR1 MDHEN, CDR2 SYDVKM. The CDR3 here is CASSLRLTNEKLFF. In nucleotides, the CDR3 is TGTGCCAGCAGTTTGCGGCTGACTAATGAAAAACTGTTTTTT.

The genes are TRBV7-9 and TRBJ1-1, with 7 bases identical to TRBD1. CDR1 is SEHNR, CDR2 FQNEAQ, per germline (reference sequence). V lost 5 bases and J lost 3; bases outside the gene matches: 6. The CDR3 runs to 14 residues. CDR3 amino acids: CASSLLTGDTEAFF. CDR3 sequence (DNA): TGTGCCAGCAGCCTCCTAACAGGGGACACTGAAGCTTTCTTT.

The chain uses TRBV14 and TRBJ2-7, with 8 nucleotides matching TRBD1. CDR3 length: 14 amino acids. With V trimmed by 8 bases and J by 3 bases, 9 bases remained unmatched. In germline, CDR1 is SGHDN, CDR2 FVKESK. Here the CDR3 DNA reads TGTGCCAGCCGGGTGACAGGGGTGGGCTACGAGCAGTACTTC. Translation: CASRVTGVGYEQYF.

This sequence joins TRBV27 and TRBJ2-7, with 8 bases that match TRBD2. This CDR3 is 14 amino acids long. Germline CDR1 reads MNHEY; CDR2 reads SMNVEV (reference sequence). The trim removed 4 bases at V and 5 bases at J, leaving 7 bases unmatched. CDR3 sequence: CASSWYGRADEQYF. The CDR3 DNA reads TGTGCCAGCAGTTGGTACGGGAGGGCCGACGAGCAGTACTTC.